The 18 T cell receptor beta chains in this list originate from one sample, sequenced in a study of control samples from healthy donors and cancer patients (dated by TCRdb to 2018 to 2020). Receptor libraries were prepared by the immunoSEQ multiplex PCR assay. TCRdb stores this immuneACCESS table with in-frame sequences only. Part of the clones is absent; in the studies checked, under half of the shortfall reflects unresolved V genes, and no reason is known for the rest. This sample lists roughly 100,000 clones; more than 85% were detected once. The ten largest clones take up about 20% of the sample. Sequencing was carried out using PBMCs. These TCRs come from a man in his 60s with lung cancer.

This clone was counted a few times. The CDR3 loop is CASSIGQGKNSPLHF. CDR3 in DNA: TGCGCCAGCAGTATAGGACAGGGAAAAAATTCACCCCTCCACTTT. The chain recombines TRBV10-1 with TRBJ1-6; 8 bases line up with TRBD1. V was pared by 5 bases and J by 7 bases, with 7 bases of the junction left unmatched. Germline V CDR1 and CDR2: WNHNN, SYGVQD (reference sequence). The CDR3 has 15 amino acids.

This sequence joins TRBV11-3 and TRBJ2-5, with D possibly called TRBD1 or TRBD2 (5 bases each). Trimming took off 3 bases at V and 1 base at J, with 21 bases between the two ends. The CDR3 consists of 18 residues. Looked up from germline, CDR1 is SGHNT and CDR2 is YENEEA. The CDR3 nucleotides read TGTGCCAGCAGCTTCCCCGGGGACCTAACCCAGGTCCAAGAGACCCAGTACTTC. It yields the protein CASSFPGDLTQVQETQYF.

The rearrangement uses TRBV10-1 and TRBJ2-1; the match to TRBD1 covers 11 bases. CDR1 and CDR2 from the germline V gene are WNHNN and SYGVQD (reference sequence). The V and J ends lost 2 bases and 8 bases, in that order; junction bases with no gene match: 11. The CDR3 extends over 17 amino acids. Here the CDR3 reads CASSERPGTGGMHEQFF. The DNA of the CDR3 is TGCGCCAGCAGTGAGAGGCCGGGGACAGGGGGTATGCATGAGCAGTTCTTC.

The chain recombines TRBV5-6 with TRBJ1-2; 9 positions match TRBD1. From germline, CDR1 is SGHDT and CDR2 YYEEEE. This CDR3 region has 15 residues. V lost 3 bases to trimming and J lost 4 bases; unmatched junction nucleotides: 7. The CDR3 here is CASSWGDRGSYGYTF. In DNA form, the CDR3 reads TGTGCCAGCAGCTGGGGAGACAGGGGGAGCTATGGCTACACCTTC.

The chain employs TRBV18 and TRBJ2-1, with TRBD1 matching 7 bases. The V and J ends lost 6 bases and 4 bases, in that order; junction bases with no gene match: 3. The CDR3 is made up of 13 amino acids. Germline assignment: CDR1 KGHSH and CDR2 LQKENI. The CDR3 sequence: CASSGQPYNEQFF. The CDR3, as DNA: TGTGCCAGCTCGGGACAGCCGTACAATGAGCAGTTCTTC.

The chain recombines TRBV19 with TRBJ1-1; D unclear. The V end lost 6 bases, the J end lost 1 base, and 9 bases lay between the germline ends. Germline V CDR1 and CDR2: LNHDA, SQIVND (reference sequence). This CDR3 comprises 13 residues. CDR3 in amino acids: CASRDGRNTEAFF. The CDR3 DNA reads TGTGCCAGTAGAGACGGACGGAACACTGAAGCTTTCTTT.

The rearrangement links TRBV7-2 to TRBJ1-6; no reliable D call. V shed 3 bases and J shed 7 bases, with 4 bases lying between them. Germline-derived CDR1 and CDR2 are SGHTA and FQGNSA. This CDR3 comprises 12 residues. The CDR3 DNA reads TGTGCCAGCAGCTTTACCAATTCACCCCTCCACTTT. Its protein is CASSFTNSPLHF.

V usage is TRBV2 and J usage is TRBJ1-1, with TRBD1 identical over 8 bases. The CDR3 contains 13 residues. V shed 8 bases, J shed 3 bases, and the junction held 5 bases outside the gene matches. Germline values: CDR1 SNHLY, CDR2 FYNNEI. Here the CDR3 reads CASWTGQYTEAFF. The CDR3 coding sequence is TGTGCCAGCTGGACAGGGCAGTACACTGAAGCTTTCTTT.

The CDR3 nucleotides are TGTGCCAGCAGTTACAATCGGACAGGGAGAATTTCCTTCAGCTACTACGAGCAGTACTTC. Translation: CASSYNRTGRISFSYYEQYF. This rearrangement joins TRBV6-2 or TRBV6-3 to TRBJ2-7, with 8 bases aligning to TRBD1. This CDR3 is built from 20 residues. Germline V gives CDR1 MNHEY, CDR2 SVGEGT. V was pared by 2 bases and J by 3 bases, with 21 bases of the junction left unmatched.

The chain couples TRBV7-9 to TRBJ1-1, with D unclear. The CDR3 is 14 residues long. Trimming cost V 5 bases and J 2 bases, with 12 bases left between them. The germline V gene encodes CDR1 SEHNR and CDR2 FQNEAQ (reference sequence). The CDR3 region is CASSTSGLNTEAFF. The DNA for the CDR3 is TGTGCCAGCAGCACGAGCGGGCTAAACACTGAAGCTTTCTTT.

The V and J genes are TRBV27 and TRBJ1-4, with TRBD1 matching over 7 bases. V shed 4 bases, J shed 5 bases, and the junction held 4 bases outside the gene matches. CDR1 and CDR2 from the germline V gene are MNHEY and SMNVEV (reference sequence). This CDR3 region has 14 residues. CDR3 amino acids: CASSSGGRNEKLFF. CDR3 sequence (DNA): TGTGCCAGCAGTTCAGGGGGAAGGAATGAAAAACTGTTTTTT.

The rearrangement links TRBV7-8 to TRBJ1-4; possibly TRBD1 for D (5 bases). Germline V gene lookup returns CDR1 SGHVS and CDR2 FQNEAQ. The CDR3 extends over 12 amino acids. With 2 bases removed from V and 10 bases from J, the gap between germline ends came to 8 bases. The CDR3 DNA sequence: TGTGCCAGCAGCTTATTTGGGGGAAAACTGTTTTTT. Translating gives CASSLFGGKLFF.

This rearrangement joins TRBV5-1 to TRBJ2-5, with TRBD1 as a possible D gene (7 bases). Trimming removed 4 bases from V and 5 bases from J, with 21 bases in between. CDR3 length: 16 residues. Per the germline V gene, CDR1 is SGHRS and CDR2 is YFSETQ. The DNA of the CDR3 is TGCGCCAGCAGCGCAAGACAGGGAGGAGTAGGGGAGACCCAGTACTTC. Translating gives CASSARQGGVGETQYF.

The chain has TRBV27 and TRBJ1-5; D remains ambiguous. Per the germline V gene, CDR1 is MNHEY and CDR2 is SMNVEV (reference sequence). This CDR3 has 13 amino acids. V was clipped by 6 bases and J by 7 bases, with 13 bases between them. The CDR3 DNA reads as TGTGCCAGCAGCTCCCGCGTAGGACAGCCCCAGCATTTT. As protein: CASSSRVGQPQHF.

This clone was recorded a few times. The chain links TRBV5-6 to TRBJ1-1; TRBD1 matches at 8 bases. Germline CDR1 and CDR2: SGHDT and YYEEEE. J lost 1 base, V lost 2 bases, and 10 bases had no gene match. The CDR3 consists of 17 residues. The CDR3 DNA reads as TGTGCCAGCAGCTTAGACGGGACAGGTAGGCCGAACACTGAAGCTTTCTTT. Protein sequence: CASSLDGTGRPNTEAFF.

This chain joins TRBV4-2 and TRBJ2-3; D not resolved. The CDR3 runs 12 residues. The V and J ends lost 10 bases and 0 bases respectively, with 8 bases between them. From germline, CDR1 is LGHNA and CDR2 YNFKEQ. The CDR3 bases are TGTGCCACCTCCGGGAGCACAGATACGCAGTATTTT. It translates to CATSGSTDTQYF.

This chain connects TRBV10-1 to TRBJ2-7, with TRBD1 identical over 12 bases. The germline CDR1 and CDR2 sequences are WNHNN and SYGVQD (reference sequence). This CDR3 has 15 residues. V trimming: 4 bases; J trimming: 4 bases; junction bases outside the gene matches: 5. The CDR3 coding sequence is TGCGCCAGCAGTGGAGCGGGACAGGGGGCTTACGAGCAGTACTTC. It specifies CASSGAGQGAYEQYF.

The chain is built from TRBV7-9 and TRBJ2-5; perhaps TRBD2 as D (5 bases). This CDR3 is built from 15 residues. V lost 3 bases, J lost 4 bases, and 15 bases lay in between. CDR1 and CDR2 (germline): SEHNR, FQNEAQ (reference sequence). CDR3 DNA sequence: TGTGCCAGCAGCTTCGCCAGCGGAGGCGGAGAGACCCAGTACTTC. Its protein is CASSFASGGGETQYF.